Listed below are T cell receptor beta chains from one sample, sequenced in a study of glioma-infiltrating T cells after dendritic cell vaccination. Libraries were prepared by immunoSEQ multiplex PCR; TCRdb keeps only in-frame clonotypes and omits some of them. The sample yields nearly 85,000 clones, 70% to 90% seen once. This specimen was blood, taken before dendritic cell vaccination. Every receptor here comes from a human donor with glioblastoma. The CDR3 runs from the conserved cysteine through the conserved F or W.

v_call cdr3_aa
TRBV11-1 CASSSVPGLAGRGYEQYF
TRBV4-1 CASSQAEAGSSYEQYF
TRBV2 CASTSTPGLIYNEQFF
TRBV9 CASSPWGSSDGYTF
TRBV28 CASSPGQGGGYTF
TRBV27 CASSLLVGTGAYEQYF
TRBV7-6 CASSLGYSNNEQFF
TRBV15 CATSTPALASTYEQYF
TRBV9 CASSTTGQGSTEAFF
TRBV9 CASSGLTPGADTQYF
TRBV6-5 CASSGQWQTDTQYF
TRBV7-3 CASSSPRWYF
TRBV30 CAWNSPRDRGPRSYNSPLHF
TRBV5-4 CASSFGRDSLNEQFF
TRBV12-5 CASGLVGDYGYTF
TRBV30 CAWSATGTGSYEQYF
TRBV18 CASSPSLAGPGGEQYF
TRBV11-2 CASSRTGGTGELFF
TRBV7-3 CASSQDGTSSGNTIYF
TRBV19 CASSIGAGGGPEQFF
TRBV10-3 CAISETGGGSTNEKLFF
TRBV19 CASTPRDRNQPQHF
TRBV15 CATSPTREGVNEQFF
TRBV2 CASRASYEQYF
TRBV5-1 CASSAGQPGSGANVLTF
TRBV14 CASSLQDIPGETQYF
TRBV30 CAWDRANTDTQYF
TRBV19 CASTVDRGRTEAFF
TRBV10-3 CAISESPGGGEQYF
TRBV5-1 CASSWGTGSDTQYF
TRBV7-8 CASSSDRVGGNTIYF
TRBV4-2 CASSQDLFGTGDGDEQFF
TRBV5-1 CASSGGLAGDRQETQYF
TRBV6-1 CASSARLDSYEQYF
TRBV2 CASSATSGTYNEQFF
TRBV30 CAWRIGRGANEQFF
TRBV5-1 CASSLGEAGGETQYF
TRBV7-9 CASGQGNEKLFF
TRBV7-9 CASSNYGTGRDEQFF
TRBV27 CASSQGQGYNSPLHF
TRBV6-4 CASSDSAGSNQPQHF
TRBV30 CATQNRGRDLEKLFF
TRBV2 CALCQREDTEAFF
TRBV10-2 CASRLGGSDEQYF
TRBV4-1 CASSQDRKSMNTEAFF
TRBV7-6 CASSRDPGTGGGEQYF
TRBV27 CASNPGQGTPNTEAFF
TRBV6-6 CASSYQAGPGAFF
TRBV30 CALSRVFVGGELFF
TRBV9 CASSPLTGGPGTEAFF
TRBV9 CASSESSEPGETQYF
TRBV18 CASSLTGAYNEQFF
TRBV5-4 CASSQGQNSPLHF